The text below deals with one T cell receptor (beta chain). This sample stems from a study of control samples from healthy donors and cancer patients. Per the germline V gene, CDR1 is SGHRS and CDR2 is YFSETQ. V was cut by 5 bases and J by 2 bases, with 13 bases left in between. CDR3 length equals 15 residues. Clones were read by immunoSEQ multiplex PCR, and TCRdb kept only the in-frame ones, dropping some. This table has around 120,000 clones, more than 85% appearing once. The sample comprised blood. This chain connects TRBV5-1 to TRBJ1-4, with a weak D call TRBD1 (6 bases). This clonotype was sampled from a man aged 25-40 years in good health. The CDR3 loop reads CASRVRGSTNEKLFF. The CDR3 bases are TGCGCCAGCAGGGTGAGGGGGAGCACTAATGAAAAACTGTTTTTT.